Listed below are T cell receptor beta chains from one sample, sequenced in a study of OX40 agonist ivuxolimab in advanced cancers. Method: immunoSEQ multiplex PCR; TCRdb's copy keeps in-frame clones and lacks some. The sample holds around 40,000 clones, about 85% seen once. Material: CD4+ or CD8+ T cells sorted from blood, obtained in a trial of the OX40 agonist ivuxolimab. The receptors originated from an adult with an advanced solid tumor such as melanoma, head and neck, liver or kidney cancer. CDR3s include the opening cysteine and the closing phenylalanine or tryptophan. Each record gives: D gene, clone size, V gene, J gene, CDR3 length, CDR3 DNA, CDR3 protein. D genes are given only for firm matches. For some rows the clone size is stated as once, few or many, or as a class when expanded; others skip it.

TRBD1,NA,TRBV14,TRBJ1-5,20,TGTGCCAGCAGCCAAGAAAACTCAACCCGCGGGGGACAGAACAATCAGCCCCAGCATTTT,CASSQENSTRGGQNNQPQHF
NA,NA,TRBV19,TRBJ2-4,17,TGTGCCAGTAGTATAGTAAAGGGACCGAACCGCAAAAACATTCAGTACTTC,CASSIVKGPNRKNIQYF
TRBD1,NA,TRBV28,TRBJ1-1,17,TGTGCCAGCATCCCATGGGACAGCCGATTAAAGAACACTGAAGCTTTCTTT,CASIPWDSRLKNTEAFF
NA,NA,TRBV7-9,TRBJ2-5,13,TGTGCCAGCAGCTTAGCGAAGCGGGAGACCCAGTACTTC,CASSLAKRETQYF
NA,NA,TRBV7-9,TRBJ2-3,14,TGTGCCAGCAGCCTCCTCGGGGCAACAGATACGCAGTATTTT,CASSLLGATDTQYF
NA,NA,TRBV30,TRBJ2-7,11,TGTGCCTGCCGACAGGTGTACGAGCAGTACTTC,CACRQVYEQYF
TRBD1,NA,TRBV18,TRBJ1-1,16,TGTGCCAGCTCACCAAGTAACGAGGGGGCGCACACTGAAGCTTTCTTT,CASSPSNEGAHTEAFF
NA,NA,TRBV18,TRBJ2-7,13,TGTGCCAGCTCCCCCCCCCTCGGCGACGAGCAGTACTTC,CASSPPLGDEQYF
NA,NA,TRBV6-1,TRBJ1-1,12,TGTGCCAGCAGTGAGCGCGGAGGTGAAGCTTTCTTT,CASSERGGEAFF
NA,once,TRBV25-1,TRBJ2-5,13,TGTGCCAGCAGTGAATTTGGATGGGAGACCCAGTACTTC,CASSEFGWETQYF
NA,NA,TRBV11-3,TRBJ2-1,13,TGTGCCAGCAGCTTAGGGGGGAGCAATGAGCAGTTCTTC,CASSLGGSNEQFF
TRBD2,NA,TRBV2,TRBJ2-1,12,TGTGCCAGCAGGCGGGAGGGGGATGAGCAGTTCTTC,CASRREGDEQFF
TRBD1,NA,TRBV30,TRBJ2-1,15,TGTGCCTGGAACCAGGGACAGGGGGTTGGAGATGAGCAGTTCTTC,CAWNQGQGVGDEQFF
NA,NA,TRBV11-3,TRBJ1-3,16,TGTGCCAGCAGCTTTCAGGGTTCTGTCTCTGGAAACACCATATATTTT,CASSFQGSVSGNTIYF
TRBD2,NA,TRBV28,TRBJ2-7,16,TGTGCCAGCAGTCCAAATACGGGACTAGCGTCATACGAGCAGTACTTC,CASSPNTGLASYEQYF
TRBD1,NA,TRBV19,TRBJ1-1,14,TGTGCCAGTAGTGAGGGGGCGTGGAGTGCTGAAGCTTTCTTT,CASSEGAWSAEAFF
NA,NA,TRBV5-1,TRBJ2-1,14,TGCGCCAGCAGCTTATCTGCGGGACCAGATGAGCAGTTCTTC,CASSLSAGPDEQFF
NA,NA,TRBV20-1,TRBJ1-1,11,TGCAGTGCTATTAACCCCTCTGAAGCTTTCTTT,CSAINPSEAFF
NA,NA,TRBV5-8,TRBJ2-7,17,TGTGCCAGCAGCCGAGCAAAGGTCGCCAGATACTCCTACGAGCAGTACTTC,CASSRAKVARYSYEQYF
NA,NA,TRBV6-5,TRBJ2-7,15,TGTGCCAGCAGTTACTCGAGTAACAGGGCCCACGAGCAGTACTTC,CASSYSSNRAHEQYF
NA,NA,TRBV6-5,TRBJ1-1,15,TGTGCCAGCAGTTATCAGATCGGGGTGAACACTGAAGCTTTCTTT,CASSYQIGVNTEAFF
TRBD1,NA,TRBV2,TRBJ1-2,13,TGTGCCAGCAGTGAGGACAGGTTCTATGGCTACACCTTC,CASSEDRFYGYTF
NA,NA,TRBV7-3,TRBJ2-3,14,TGTGCCAGCAGCTTAAGCGGGAACACAGATACGCAGTATTTT,CASSLSGNTDTQYF
TRBD2,NA,TRBV30,TRBJ2-1,13,TGTGCCTGGAGTCTTAGCGGGAGGGCCTTTTCTGTCTTC,CAWSLSGRAFSVF
TRBD1,once,TRBV28,TRBJ1-1,15,TGTGCCAGCAGCCCCCACTCAGGGGGGGACACTGAAGCTTTCTTT,CASSPHSGGDTEAFF
NA,NA,TRBV5-1,TRBJ2-7,14,TGCGCCAGCAGCGGGAGCCCGGGGACCTACGAGCAGTACTTC,CASSGSPGTYEQYF
TRBD2,NA,TRBV23-1,TRBJ2-3,19,TGCGCCAGCAGTCATTCAGGACTAGCGGGGACTCCTAGCACAGATACGCAGTATTTT,CASSHSGLAGTPSTDTQYF
NA,NA,TRBV2,TRBJ2-5,13,TGTGCCAGCAAACAGACCTTACAAGAGACCCAGTACTTC,CASKQTLQETQYF
NA,NA,TRBV19,TRBJ1-1,12,TGTGCCAGTAGGGAGGGGTGGACTGAAGCTTTCTTT,CASREGWTEAFF
NA,NA,TRBV5-6,TRBJ1-2,13,TGTGCCAGCAGCTTTGGGGGGGCCGGAGGCTACACCTTC,CASSFGGAGGYTF
NA,NA,TRBV6-5,TRBJ1-1,16,TGTGCCAGCAGTTACTACCCCCCTCCCGGGGGGACTGAAGCTTTCTTT,CASSYYPPPGGTEAFF
TRBD2,NA,TRBV4-3,TRBJ2-1,15,TGCGCCAGCAGCCAAGACGGGAGGGAATACAATGAGCAGTTCTTC,CASSQDGREYNEQFF
NA,NA,TRBV30,TRBJ1-2,16,TGTGCCTGGAAACCGGTGGGAGACTGGGGGCCCAGTGGCTACACCTTC,CAWKPVGDWGPSGYTF
NA,NA,TRBV19,TRBJ1-2,15,TGTGCCAGTAGTATCGCGGGTGCGTCTAACTATGGCTACACCTTC,CASSIAGASNYGYTF
TRBD1,NA,TRBV10-3,TRBJ2-4,12,TGTGCCATCGGGACAGGAGAAAACATTCAGTACTTC,CAIGTGENIQYF
TRBD1,NA,TRBV15,TRBJ1-4,14,TGTGCCACCAGCCGAAACAGGGGTGCGGAAAAACTGTTTTTT,CATSRNRGAEKLFF
TRBD2,NA,TRBV29-1,TRBJ2-1,14,TGCAGCGTTGTTAGTTTAGGCGGGAGGGATGGGAGGTTCTTC,CSVVSLGGRDGRFF
NA,NA,TRBV7-9,TRBJ2-3,15,TGTGCCAGCAGCCCCGGGACCTCAGACGCAGATACGCAGTATTTT,CASSPGTSDADTQYF
NA,NA,TRBV6-1,TRBJ1-5,15,TGTGCCAGCAGGGACAGCCTCCCAAAACATCAGCCCCAGCATTTT,CASRDSLPKHQPQHF
NA,NA,TRBV6-6,TRBJ1-2,11,TGTGCCAGCAGTTTGAATTATGGCTACACCTTC,CASSLNYGYTF
NA,NA,TRBV4-2,TRBJ1-2,13,TGTGCCAGCAGCCAAGATAGGACCTATGGCTACACCTTC,CASSQDRTYGYTF
TRBD1,NA,TRBV4-1,TRBJ2-7,15,TGCGCCAGCAGCCAAGGGGACAGGGGAACCTACGAGCAGTACTTC,CASSQGDRGTYEQYF
NA,NA,TRBV6-1,TRBJ2-2,15,TGTGCCAGCAGTCCTCTTAGCAGGAACACCGGGGAGCTGTTTTTT,CASSPLSRNTGELFF
NA,NA,TRBV28,TRBJ2-7,17,TGTGCCAGCAGTTTATTTGGGGTCGGGCTGATCTCCTACGAGCAGTACTTC,CASSLFGVGLISYEQYF
NA,NA,TRBV5-1,TRBJ1-1,14,TGCGCCAGCAGCTTAGGACAGTCTACGACTGAAGCTTTCTTT,CASSLGQSTTEAFF
NA,NA,TRBV10-2,TRBJ2-7,10,TGCGCCAGCAGAAACTACGAGCAGTACTTC,CASRNYEQYF
NA,once,TRBV6-6,TRBJ2-1,14,TGTGCCAGCAGTTACGGCGGGAACTACAATGAGCAGTTCTTC,CASSYGGNYNEQFF
TRBD1,NA,TRBV19,TRBJ1-5,16,TGTGCCAGTACCCCGGGACAGGGAAATAGCAATCAGCCCCAGCATTTT,CASTPGQGNSNQPQHF
NA,few,TRBV29-1,TRBJ2-7,14,TGCAGCGTTAATGGGCAGGCCTCGCCCTACGAGCAGTACTTC,CSVNGQASPYEQYF
NA,NA,TRBV28,TRBJ1-4,15,TGTGCCAGCAGTTCCGCAGGTACCACTAATGAAAAACTGTTTTTT,CASSSAGTTNEKLFF